This T cell receptor beta chain was recorded in a study of T-cell memory formation after mild COVID-19 listed by TCRdb under 2021. General notes on the study: TCR sequence clusters from the two donors were found to be largely donor specific. Longitudinal TCRalpha and TCRbeta repertoire sequencing tracked T-cell clones expanding and contracting after mild COVID-19 in a couple of donors. The cohort was made up of two young adult volunteers, one female and one male, who were previously healthy.

This clonotype came up a few times. Its binding antigen is unknown. It has no much larger one-base neighbor in the sample; base qualities were not kept. Sequencing was performed on an Illumina NovaSeq 6000. TCRalpha and TCRbeta cDNA libraries were built by 5'RACE with constant-segment primers, adding sample barcodes and unique molecular identifiers. Trizol reagent was used to extract RNA from every sample. Libraries were amplified in two PCR steps, with a second sample barcode and Illumina TruSeq adapters added in the second step. Sequencing of libraries was performed on an Illumina NovaSeq with 2 x 150 bp paired-end reads. Per the authors' processing: Reads were demultiplexed and collapsed into UMI-guided consensus sequences with migec v1.2.7. Using mixcr v2.1.11, the UMI consensuses were aligned to TRA and TRB V and J templates and assembled into clonotypes. Expanded or contracted clonotypes were those called significant by both edgeR and NoisET, with noise models trained on biological replicates. For edgeR calls, a false discovery rate-adjusted p below 0.01 and a log2 fold-change threshold of 1 were applied. As an exploratory analysis of dynamics, PCA with hierarchical clustering was applied to max-normalized trajectories of the 1000 most abundant clonotypes. Separately sequenced CD4+ and CD8+ repertoires were used to assign the CD4 or CD8 phenotype of responding clones. Through fastp at Q25 and MiXCR, TCRdb rebuilt clones from the public reads, retaining in-frame beta chains. Each CDR3 protein gets just one entry, which takes the most common genes and DNA from the rows behind it. TCRdb's processing, not the authors' own work, is the source of the V and J calls. The sample table lists 250,000 to 400,000 distinct CDR3 sequences, roughly an eighth of them with a count of one. The leading ten clones occupy approximately 22% of the sample.

Ficoll-Paque density gradient centrifugation was the method used to isolate PBMCs. The CDR3, from cysteine to phenylalanine, totals 15 residues. The sequence is cut down to CDR3 DNA, 45 bases in frame from base 1. Via the germline V gene, CDR1 is MGHRA and CDR2 YSYEKL. Between the V and J ends, shortened by 0 bases and 6 bases respectively, the junction contains 12 bases. Results the study describes overall, beyond this receptor: Some responding clones were found in pre-infection memory, which suggests that pre-existing cross-reactive memory T cells took part in the SARS-CoV-2 response. From day 15 to 85, contracting clones showed balanced CD4/CD8 phenotypes, whereas a second wave of clones that expanded from day 15 to 37 leaned towards CD4+. Only a couple of mild cases were covered by the study, and larger cohorts that include severe cases with pre-infection samples were considered necessary. SARS-CoV-2 specificity was not confirmed for the second-wave clones peaking on day 37. Contracting CD4+ clones appeared mostly in the CM and EM memory subsets, whereas CD8+ clones were enriched in EMRA.

The sequence joins TRBV4-1 to TRBJ2-1; a tentative D call is TRBD2 (6 bases match). This receptor was obtained from a man between 18 and 29 years old who had mild COVID-19 (a few samples of this study predate the infection). The sample titles of this study are shuffled in the database, so cell type and time point are left out; the donor was told from shared clones. The specimen was PBMCs or a T cell subset sorted from them (not recorded which). At the DNA level, the sequence is TGCGCCAGCAGCCAAGATCCCTCACTAGCCAATGAGCAGTTCTTC. It is translated as CASSQDPSLANEQFF.